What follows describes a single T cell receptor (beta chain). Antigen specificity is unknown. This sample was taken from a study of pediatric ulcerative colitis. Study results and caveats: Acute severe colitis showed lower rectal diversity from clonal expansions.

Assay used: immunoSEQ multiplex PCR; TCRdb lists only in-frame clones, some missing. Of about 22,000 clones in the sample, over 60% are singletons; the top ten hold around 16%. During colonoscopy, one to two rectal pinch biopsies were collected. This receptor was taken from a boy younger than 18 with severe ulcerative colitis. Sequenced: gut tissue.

DNA of the CDR3: TGTGCCAGCAGTTTCTCAGGTATCGATGGCTACACCTTC. Translation: CASSFSGIDGYTF. J is TRBJ1-2 and V is TRBV27; D unclear. The V and J ends lost 3 bases and 6 bases respectively, with 11 bases between them. CDR3 length: 13 amino acids. Per germline, CDR1 MNHEY and CDR2 SMNVEV (reference sequence).